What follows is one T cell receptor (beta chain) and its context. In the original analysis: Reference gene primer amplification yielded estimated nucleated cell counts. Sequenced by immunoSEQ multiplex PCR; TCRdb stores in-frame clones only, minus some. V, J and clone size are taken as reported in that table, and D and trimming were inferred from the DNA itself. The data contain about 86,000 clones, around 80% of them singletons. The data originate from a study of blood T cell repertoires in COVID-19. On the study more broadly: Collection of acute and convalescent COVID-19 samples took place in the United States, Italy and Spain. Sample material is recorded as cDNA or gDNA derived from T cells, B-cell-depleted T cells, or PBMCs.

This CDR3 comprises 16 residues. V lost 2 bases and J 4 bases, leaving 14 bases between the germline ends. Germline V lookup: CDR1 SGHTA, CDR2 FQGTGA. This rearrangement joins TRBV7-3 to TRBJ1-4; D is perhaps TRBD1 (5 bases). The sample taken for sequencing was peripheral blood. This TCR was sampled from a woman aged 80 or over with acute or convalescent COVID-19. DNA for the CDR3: TGTGCCAGCAGCTTACGGGGCCGGGGAGGTAATGAAAAACTGTTTTTT. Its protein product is CASSLRGRGGNEKLFF.